This T cell receptor beta chain was sequenced for a study of cytomegalovirus exposure and HLA in healthy donors. Broader study findings: CMV antigen specificity of three CMV-associated chains was confirmed in vitro. Later, an analysis found that TCR clusters from the first cohort tended to co-occur in the roughly 130 validation repertoires. While the bulk of TCR sequences proved rare, some public TCRs turned up in many donors. There were 150 to 200 TCR beta chains listed as cytomegalovirus-associated.

Details on this clone: Its antigen is undetermined.

Libraries were prepared by immunoSEQ multiplex PCR; TCRdb keeps only in-frame clonotypes and omits some of them. The data contain a few hundred thousand clones, 70% to 90% of them singletons. In germline, CDR1 is LGHNA, CDR2 YSLEER. The CDR3 runs 17 residues. V lost 4 bases to trimming and J lost 6 bases; unmatched junction nucleotides: 14. The source of this sequence is a woman under 30 in good health and CMV-seronegative. Sequenced material: PBMCs. This sequence joins TRBV4-3 and TRBJ1-2; 10 bases are a match to TRBD1. CDR3: CASSLTDWDRGFDGYTF. The CDR3 DNA follows: TGCGCCAGCAGCCTGACTGATTGGGACAGGGGTTTCGATGGCTACACCTTC.